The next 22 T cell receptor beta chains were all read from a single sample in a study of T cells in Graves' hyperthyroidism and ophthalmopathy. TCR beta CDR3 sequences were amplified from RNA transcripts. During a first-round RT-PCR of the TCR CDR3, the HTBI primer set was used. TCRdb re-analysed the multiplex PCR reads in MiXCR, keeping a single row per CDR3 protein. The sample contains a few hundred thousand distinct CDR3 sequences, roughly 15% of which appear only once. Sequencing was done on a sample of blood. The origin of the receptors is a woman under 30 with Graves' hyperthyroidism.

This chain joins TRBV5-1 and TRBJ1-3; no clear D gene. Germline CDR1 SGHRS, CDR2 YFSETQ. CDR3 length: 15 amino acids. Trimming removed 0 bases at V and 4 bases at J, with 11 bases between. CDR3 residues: CASSLENMSGNTIYF. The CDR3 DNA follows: TGCGCCAGCAGCTTGGAGAATATGTCGGGAAACACCATATATTTT. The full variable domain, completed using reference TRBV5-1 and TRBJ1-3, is KAGVTQTPRYLIKTRGQQVTLSCSPISGHRSVSWYQQTPGQGLQFLFEYFSETQRNKGNFPGRFSGRQFSNSRSEMNVSTLELGDSALYLCASSLENMSGNTIYFGEGSWLTVV.

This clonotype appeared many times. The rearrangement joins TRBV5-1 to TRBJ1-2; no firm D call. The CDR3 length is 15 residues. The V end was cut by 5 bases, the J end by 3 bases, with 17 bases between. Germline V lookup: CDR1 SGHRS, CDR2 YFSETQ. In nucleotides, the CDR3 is TGCGCCAGCAGGTCTTTTGAATCTTGGGACTATGGCTACACCTTC. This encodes CASRSFESWDYGYTF.

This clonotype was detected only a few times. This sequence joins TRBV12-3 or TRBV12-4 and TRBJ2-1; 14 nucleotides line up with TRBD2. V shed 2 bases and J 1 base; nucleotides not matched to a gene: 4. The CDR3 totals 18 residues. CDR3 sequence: CASSLRTSGRRSYNEQFF. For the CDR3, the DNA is TGTGCCAGCAGTTTAAGGACTAGCGGGAGGAGGTCCTACAATGAGCAGTTCTTC.

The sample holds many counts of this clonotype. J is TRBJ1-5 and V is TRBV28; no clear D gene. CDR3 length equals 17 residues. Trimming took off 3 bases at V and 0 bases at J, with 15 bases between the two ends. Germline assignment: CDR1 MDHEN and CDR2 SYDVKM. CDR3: CASSFTGIPTSNQPQHF. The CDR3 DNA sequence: TGTGCCAGCAGTTTTACTGGAATCCCGACTAGCAATCAGCCCCAGCATTTT.

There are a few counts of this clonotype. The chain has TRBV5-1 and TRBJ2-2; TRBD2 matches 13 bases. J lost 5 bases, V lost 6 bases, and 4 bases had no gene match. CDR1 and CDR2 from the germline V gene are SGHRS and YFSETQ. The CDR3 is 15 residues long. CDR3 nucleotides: TGCGCCAGCACCTGGACTAGCGGGGGTACCGGGGAGCTGTTTTTT. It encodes CASTWTSGGTGELFF.

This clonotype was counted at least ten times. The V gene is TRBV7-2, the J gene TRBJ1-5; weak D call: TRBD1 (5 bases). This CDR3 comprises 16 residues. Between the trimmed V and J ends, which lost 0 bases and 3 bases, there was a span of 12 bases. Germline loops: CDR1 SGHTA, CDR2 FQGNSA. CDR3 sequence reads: CASSLARGGYNQPQHF. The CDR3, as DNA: TGTGCCAGCAGCTTAGCGCGGGGGGGGTACAATCAGCCCCAGCATTTT. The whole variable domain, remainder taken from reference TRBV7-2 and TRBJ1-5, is GAGVSQSPSNKVTEKGKDVELRCDPISGHTALYWYRQSLGQGLEFLIYFQGNSAPDKSGLPSDRFSAERTGGSVSTLTIQRTQQEDSAVYLCASSLARGGYNQPQHFGDGTRLSIL.

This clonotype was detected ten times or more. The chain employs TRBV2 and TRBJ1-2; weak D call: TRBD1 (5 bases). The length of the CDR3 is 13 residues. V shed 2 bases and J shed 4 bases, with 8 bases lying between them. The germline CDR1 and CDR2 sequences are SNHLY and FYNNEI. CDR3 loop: CASSERQGYGYTF. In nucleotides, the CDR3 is TGTGCCAGCAGTGAACGGCAGGGCTATGGCTACACCTTC.

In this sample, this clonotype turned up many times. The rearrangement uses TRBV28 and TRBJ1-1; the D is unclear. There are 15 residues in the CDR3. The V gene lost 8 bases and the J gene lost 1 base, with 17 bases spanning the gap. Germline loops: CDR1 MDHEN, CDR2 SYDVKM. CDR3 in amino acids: CASDGADGKNTEAFF. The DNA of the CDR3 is TGTGCCAGCGACGGAGCAGACGGGAAGAACACTGAAGCTTTCTTT.

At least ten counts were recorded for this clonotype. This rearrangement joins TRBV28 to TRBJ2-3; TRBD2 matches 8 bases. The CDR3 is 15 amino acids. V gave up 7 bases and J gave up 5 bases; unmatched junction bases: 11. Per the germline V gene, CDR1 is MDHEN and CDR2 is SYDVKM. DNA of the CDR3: TGTGCCAGCACCCACGACACGGGAGGGGTAGATACGCAGTATTTT. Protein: CASTHDTGGVDTQYF.

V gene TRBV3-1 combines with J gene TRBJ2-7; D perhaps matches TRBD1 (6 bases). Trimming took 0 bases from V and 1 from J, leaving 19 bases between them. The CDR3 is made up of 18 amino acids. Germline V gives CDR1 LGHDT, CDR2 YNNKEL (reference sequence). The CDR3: CASSQERSGELLSYEQYF. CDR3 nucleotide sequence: TGTGCCAGCAGCCAAGAGAGGTCAGGGGAGCTCCTGTCCTACGAGCAGTACTTC.

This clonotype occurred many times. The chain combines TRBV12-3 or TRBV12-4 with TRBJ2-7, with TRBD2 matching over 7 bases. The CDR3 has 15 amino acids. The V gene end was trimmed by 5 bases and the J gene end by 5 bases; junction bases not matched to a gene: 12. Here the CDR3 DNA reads TGTGCCAGCAGTCTAATAGGCGGGGGAGAAAACGAGCAGTACTTC. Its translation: CASSLIGGGENEQYF.

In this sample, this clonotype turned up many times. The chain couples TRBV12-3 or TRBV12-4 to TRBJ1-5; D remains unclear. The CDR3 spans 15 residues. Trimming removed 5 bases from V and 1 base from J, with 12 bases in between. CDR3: CASSPSALSNQPQHF. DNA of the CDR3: TGTGCCAGCAGTCCGTCGGCCTTGAGCAATCAGCCCCAGCATTTT.

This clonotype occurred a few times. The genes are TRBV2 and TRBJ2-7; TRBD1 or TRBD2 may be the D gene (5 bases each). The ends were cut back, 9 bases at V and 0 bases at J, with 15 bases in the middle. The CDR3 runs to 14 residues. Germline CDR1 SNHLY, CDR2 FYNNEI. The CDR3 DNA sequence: TGTGCCAGTGAGGGACGTCTTAGCTCCTACGAGCAGTACTTC. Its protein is CASEGRLSSYEQYF.

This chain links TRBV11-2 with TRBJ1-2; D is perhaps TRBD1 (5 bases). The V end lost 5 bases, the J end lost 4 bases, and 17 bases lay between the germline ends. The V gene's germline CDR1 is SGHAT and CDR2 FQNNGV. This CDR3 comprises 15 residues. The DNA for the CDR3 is TGTGCCAGCAGCCCAAACCCCGGGACGTCCTATGGCTACACCTTC. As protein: CASSPNPGTSYGYTF.

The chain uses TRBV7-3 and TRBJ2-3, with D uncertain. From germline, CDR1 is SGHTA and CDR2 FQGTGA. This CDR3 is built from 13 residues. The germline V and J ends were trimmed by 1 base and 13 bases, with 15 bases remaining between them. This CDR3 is CASSLNAGYVEYF. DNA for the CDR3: TGTGCCAGCAGCTTAAATGCTGGATACGTGGAGTATTTT.

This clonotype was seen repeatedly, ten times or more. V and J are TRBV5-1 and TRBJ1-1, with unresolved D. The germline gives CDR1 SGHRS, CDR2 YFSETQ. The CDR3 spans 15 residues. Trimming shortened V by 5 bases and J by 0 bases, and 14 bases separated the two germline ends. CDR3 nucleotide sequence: TGCGCCAGCAGGACTGCAGAGCTGATGAACACTGAAGCTTTCTTT. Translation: CASRTAELMNTEAFF.

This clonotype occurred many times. CDR3 nucleotide sequence: TGTGCCAGCAGTTTGCTGACAGGGACCACTGAAGCTTTCTTT. It is translated as CASSLLTGTTEAFF. The V call is TRBV28, the J call TRBJ1-1; TRBD1 aligns across 7 bases. There are 14 residues in the CDR3. Germline V lookup: CDR1 MDHEN, CDR2 SYDVKM. The J segment lost 4 bases and the V segment lost 3 bases, leaving 5 bases of the junction unmatched. Looking up the rest from reference TRBV28 and TRBJ1-1 gives the full variable domain: DVKVTQSSRYLVKRTGEKVFLECVQDMDHENMFWYRQDPGLGLRLIYFSYDVKMKEKGDIPEGYSVSREKKERFSLILESASTNQTSMYLCASSLLTGTTEAFFGQGTRLTVV.

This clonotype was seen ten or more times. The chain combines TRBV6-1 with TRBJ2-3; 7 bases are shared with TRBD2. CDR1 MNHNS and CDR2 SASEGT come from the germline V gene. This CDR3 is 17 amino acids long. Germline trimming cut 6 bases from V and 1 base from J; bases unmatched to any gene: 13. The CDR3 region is CASSSGWGGRGTDTQYF. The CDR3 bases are TGTGCCAGCAGCTCAGGGTGGGGCGGGAGAGGCACAGATACGCAGTATTTT.

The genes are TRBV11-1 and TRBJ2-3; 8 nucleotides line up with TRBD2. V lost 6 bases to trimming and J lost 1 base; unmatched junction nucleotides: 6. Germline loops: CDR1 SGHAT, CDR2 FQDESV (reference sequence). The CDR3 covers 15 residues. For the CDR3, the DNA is TGTGCCAGCAGGGGAGCGGGGGCGGGCACAGATACGCAGTATTTT. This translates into CASRGAGAGTDTQYF.

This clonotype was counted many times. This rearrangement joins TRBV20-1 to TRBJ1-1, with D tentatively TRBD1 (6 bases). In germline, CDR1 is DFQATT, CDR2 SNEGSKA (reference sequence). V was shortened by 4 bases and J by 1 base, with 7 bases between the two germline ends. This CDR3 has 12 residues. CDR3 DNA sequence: TGCAGTGCTAAGGGGGGGAACACTGAAGCTTTCTTT. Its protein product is CSAKGGNTEAFF.

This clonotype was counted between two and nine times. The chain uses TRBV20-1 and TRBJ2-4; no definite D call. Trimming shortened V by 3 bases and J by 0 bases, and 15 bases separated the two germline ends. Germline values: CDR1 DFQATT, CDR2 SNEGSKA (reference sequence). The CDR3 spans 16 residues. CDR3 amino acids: CSASDSRPLAKNIQYF. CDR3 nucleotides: TGCAGTGCTAGTGATTCGCGTCCTTTAGCCAAAAACATTCAGTACTTC.

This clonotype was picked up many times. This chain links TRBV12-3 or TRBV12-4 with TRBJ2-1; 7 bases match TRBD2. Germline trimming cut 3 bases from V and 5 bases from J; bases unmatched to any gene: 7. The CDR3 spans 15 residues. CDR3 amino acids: CASSFPLGGNNEQFF. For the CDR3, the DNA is TGTGCCAGCAGTTTTCCTCTCGGGGGGAACAATGAGCAGTTCTTC.